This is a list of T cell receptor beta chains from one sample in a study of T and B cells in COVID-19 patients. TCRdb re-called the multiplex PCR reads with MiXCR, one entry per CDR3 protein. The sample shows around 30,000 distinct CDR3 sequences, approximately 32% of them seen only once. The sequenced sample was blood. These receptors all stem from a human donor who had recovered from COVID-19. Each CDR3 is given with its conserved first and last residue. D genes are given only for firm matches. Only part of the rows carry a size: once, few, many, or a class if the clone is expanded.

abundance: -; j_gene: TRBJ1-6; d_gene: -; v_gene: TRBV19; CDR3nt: TGTGCCAGTAATCTATGGCAGGATAATTCACCCCTCCACTTT; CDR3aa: CASNLWQDNSPLHF
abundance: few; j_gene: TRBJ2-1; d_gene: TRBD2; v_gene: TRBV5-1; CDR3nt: TGCGCCAGCACCCCTAGCGGGAGTTATGAGCAGTTCTTC; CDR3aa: CASTPSGSYEQFF
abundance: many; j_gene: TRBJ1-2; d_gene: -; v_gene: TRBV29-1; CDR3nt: TGCAGCGTTGAAGACCGCGGCTTGGGGAGCTACACCTTC; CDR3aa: CSVEDRGLGSYTF
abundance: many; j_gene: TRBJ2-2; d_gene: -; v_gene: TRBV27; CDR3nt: TGTGCCAGCAGTTTATCCGCATTTCCCGGGGAGCTGTTTTTT; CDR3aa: CASSLSAFPGELFF
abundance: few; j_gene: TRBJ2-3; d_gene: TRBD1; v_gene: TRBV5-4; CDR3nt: TGTGCCAGCAGCCCTGTACAGGGGATGTTCCCGGGGTATACGCAGTATTTT; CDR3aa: CASSPVQGMFPGYTQYF
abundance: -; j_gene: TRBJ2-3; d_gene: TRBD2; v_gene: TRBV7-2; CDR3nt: TGTGCCAGCAGCTTACAGACTAGCGGGGGTTCAGATACGCAGTATTTT; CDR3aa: CASSLQTSGGSDTQYF
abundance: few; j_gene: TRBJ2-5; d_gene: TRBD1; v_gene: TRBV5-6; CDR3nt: TGTGCCAGCAGCCCGAGGGGGCAGGAGACCCAGTACTTC; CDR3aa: CASSPRGQETQYF
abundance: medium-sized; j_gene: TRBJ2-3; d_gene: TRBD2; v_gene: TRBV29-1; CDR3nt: TGCAGCGTGGGGACTAGCGGGAGAACAGATACGCAGTATTTT; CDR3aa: CSVGTSGRTDTQYF
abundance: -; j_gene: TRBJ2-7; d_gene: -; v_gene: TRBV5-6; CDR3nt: TGTGCCAGCAGCTTGGCCCAGACTGATTACTACGAGCAGTACTTC; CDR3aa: CASSLAQTDYYEQYF
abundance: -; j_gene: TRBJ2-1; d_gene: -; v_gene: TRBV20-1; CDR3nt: TGCAGTGCTAGACCTCTCCGCGGTCCGACTGAGCAGTTCTTC; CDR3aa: CSARPLRGPTEQFF
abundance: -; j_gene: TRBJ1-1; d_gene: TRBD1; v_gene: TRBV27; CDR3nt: TGTGCCAGCCGGACAGGGGGGAACCCTGAAGCTTTCTTT; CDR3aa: CASRTGGNPEAFF
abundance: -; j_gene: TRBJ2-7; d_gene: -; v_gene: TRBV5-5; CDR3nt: TGTGCCAGCAACCCTGGGATTCCCTACGAGCAGTACTTC; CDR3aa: CASNPGIPYEQYF
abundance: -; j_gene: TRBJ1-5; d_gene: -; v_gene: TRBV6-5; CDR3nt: TGTGCCAGCAGCCTGGACACCTTCAATCAGCCCCAGCATTTT; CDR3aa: CASSLDTFNQPQHF
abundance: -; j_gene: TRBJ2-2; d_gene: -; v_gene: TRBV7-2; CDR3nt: TGTGCCAGCAGCACCTCCTCCCGGACCCACAAACCCCGCATGTTTTTT; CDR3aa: CASSTSSRTHKPRMFF
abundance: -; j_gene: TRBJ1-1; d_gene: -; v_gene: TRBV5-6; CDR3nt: TGTGCCAGCAAAAGGAACACTGAAGCTTTCTTT; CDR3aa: CASKRNTEAFF
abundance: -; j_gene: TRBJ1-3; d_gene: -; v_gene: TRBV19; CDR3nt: TGTGCCAGTACTTCCGTCGGTTCTATAAGTGGAAACACCATATATTTT; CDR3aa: CASTSVGSISGNTIYF
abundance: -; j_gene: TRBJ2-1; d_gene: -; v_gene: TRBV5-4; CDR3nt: TGTGCCTCAGCAGCTGCCGCCGGAACCTCCTACAATGAGCAGTTCTTC; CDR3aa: CASAAAAGTSYNEQFF
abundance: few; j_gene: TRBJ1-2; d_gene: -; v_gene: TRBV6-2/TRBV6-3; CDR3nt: TGTGCCAGCAAGAGGGCCGGTCCTAACTATGGCTACACCTTC; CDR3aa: CASKRAGPNYGYTF
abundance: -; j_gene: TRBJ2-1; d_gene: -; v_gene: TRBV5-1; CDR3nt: TGCGCCAGCAACCCCGGCGGCCTCCGGGACAATGAGCAGTTCTTC; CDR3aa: CASNPGGLRDNEQFF
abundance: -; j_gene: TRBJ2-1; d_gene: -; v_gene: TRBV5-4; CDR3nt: TGTACCAGCTCAGGTAGGCCCTTTGAGCAGTTCTTC; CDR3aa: CTSSGRPFEQFF
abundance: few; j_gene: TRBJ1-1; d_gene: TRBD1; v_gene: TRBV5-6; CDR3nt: TGTGCCAGCAGCTGGACCGGACAGGGGAACACTGAAGCTTTCTTT; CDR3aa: CASSWTGQGNTEAFF
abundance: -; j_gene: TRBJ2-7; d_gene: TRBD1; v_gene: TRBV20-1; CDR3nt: TGCAGTGCTAGAGATCCTAGACAGGGAACCTACGAGCAGTACTTC; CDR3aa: CSARDPRQGTYEQYF
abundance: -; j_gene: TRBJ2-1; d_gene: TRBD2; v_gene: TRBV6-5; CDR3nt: TGTGCCAGCAGCGTCCCGGGACTAGCGGGGGTTCATTGGGATGAGCAGTTCTTC; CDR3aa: CASSVPGLAGVHWDEQFF
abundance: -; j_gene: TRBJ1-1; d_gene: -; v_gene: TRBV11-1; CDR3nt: TGTGCCAGCAGCTTAGAGAGGGTATGGGTCACTGAAGCTTTCTTT; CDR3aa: CASSLERVWVTEAFF
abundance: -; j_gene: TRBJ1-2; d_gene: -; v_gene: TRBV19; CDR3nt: TGTGCCAGTAGTCCCCAGGGCCTACGGTATGGCTACACCTTC; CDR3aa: CASSPQGLRYGYTF
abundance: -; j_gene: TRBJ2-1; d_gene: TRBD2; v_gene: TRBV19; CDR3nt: TGTGCCAGCAGCACCGGGACTAGCGGGAGTTACAATGAGCAGTTCTTC; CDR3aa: CASSTGTSGSYNEQFF
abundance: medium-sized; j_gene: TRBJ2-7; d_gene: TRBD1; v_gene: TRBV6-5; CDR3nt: TGTGCCAGCAGGGACAGGGAAATCTCCGAGCAGTACTTC; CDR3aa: CASRDREISEQYF
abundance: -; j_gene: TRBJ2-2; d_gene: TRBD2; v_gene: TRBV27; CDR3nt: TGTGCCAGCAGTTCACGACTAGCGGGAAAAGGCGGGGAGCTGTTTTTT; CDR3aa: CASSSRLAGKGGELFF
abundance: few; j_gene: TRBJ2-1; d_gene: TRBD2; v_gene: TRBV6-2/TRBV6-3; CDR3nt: TGTGCCAGCAGTTTTAGCGGGAGTGGAAATGAGCAGTTCTTC; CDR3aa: CASSFSGSGNEQFF